This T cell receptor beta chain came from a study of CD8+ T cells in alopecia areata. Study-level background: Among treated patients, oral tofacitinib was administered at 5 to 10 mg twice daily. The study, taken as a whole, reports: Clonality was higher in lesional than normal scalp, especially in alopecia totalis/universalis.

Treatment reported: oral pan-JAK inhibitor, 5-10 mg twice daily. Trimming at V came to 3 bases and at J to 2 bases, leaving 6 bases not matched to a gene. From germline, CDR1 is SGHAT and CDR2 FQNNGV. This CDR3 comprises 16 residues. In each case, RNA was isolated and then reverse transcribed into cDNA as the sequencing template. The method was immunoSEQ multiplex PCR; TCRdb's version includes in-frame clones alone and lacks a portion of them. The data show 200,000 to 250,000 clones, less than 65% seen once. Details on this clone: Its antigen remains unidentified.

Material: CD4+ T cells sorted from blood, obtained at week 4, from a patient treated with tofacitinib. The gene calls are TRBV11-2 and TRBJ1-3, with 8 positions matching TRBD1. This clonotype was sampled from a human donor with alopecia areata. CDR3 loop: CASSLSIQGAGNTIYF. DNA for the CDR3: TGTGCCAGCAGCTTGTCAATACAGGGGGCTGGAAACACCATATATTTT. Drawing the rest from reference TRBV11-2 and TRBJ1-3, the complete variable domain is EAGVAQSPRYKIIEKRQSVAFWCNPISGHATLYWYQQILGQGPKLLIQFQNNGVVDDSQLPKDRFSAERLKGVDSTLKIQPAKLEDSAVYLCASSLSIQGAGNTIYFGEGSWLTVV.